This record covers a single T cell receptor beta chain. Method: immunoSEQ multiplex PCR; TCRdb's copy keeps in-frame clones and lacks some. The sample has 70,000 to 95,000 clones, about four fifths seen once. The data were taken from a study of OX40 agonist ivuxolimab in advanced cancers. CDR1 LNHDA and CDR2 SQIVND come from the germline V gene (reference sequence). The CDR3 totals 13 residues. Trimming removed 4 bases from V and 1 base from J, with 8 bases in between. This chain joins TRBV19 and TRBJ2-7, with unresolved D. This clonotype was obtained from an adult with an advanced solid tumor such as melanoma, head and neck, liver or kidney cancer. The material was CD4+ or CD8+ T cells sorted from blood, obtained in a trial of the OX40 agonist ivuxolimab. The CDR3 DNA reads TGTGCCAGTAGTAAGGACGAATCCTACGAGCAGTACTTC. Translating gives CASSKDESYEQYF.